This paragraph covers one T cell receptor (beta chain) sequence. Profiled with immunoSEQ multiplex PCR; TCRdb holds only in-frame clones, not every one. In the table there are about 2.1 million clones, 85% to 95% of which are singletons. Positively selected for CCR7, the CD45RO-negative cells used as naive CD8 cells excluded terminally differentiated effector memory CD45RA+ cells. This entry comes from a study of shared clonotypes between healthy human individuals. This CDR3 has 14 amino acids. Germline CDR1 is WSHSY and CDR2 is SAAADI. V gave up 7 bases and J gave up 4 bases; unmatched junction bases: 5.

The genes are TRBV10-2 and TRBJ2-1; the match to TRBD2 covers 9 bases. The sequenced sample was naive CD8+ T cells from PBMCs. This receptor was identified in a man between 18 and 35 years old in good health. Some clones in this sample may be carry-over from other donors' samples. CDR3 sequence: CASTRLAEYNEQFF. DNA of the CDR3: TGCGCCAGCACAAGACTAGCGGAGTACAATGAGCAGTTCTTC.